This T cell receptor beta chain was retrieved from a study of brain metastases from non-small cell lung cancer. The junction had 9 bases not matched to a gene; V was cut back by 11 bases and J by 3 bases. The length of the CDR3 is 15 residues. From germline, CDR1 is ENHRY and CDR2 SYGVKD. General study results and limits: T-cell infiltration was lower in brain metastases than primaries (P < 0.001).

Concerning this clone itself: Its antigen is as yet unknown.

Generated by immunoSEQ multiplex PCR, the TCRdb table keeps only in-frame clones and is missing some. The sample lists around 4,200 clones; roughly 89% were seen once. Sequencing input: primary lung tumor tissue. The genes are TRBV10-3 and TRBJ2-6, with 8 bases matching TRBD1. The receptor comes from a donor at least 40 years old with non-small cell lung cancer. The CDR3 sequence: CASCQGALGANVLTF. The DNA of the CDR3 is TGTGCCTCTTGCCAGGGGGCGCTTGGGGCCAACGTCCTGACTTTC.